The 27 T cell receptor beta chains in this list originate from one sample, sequenced in a study of cytomegalovirus exposure and HLA in healthy donors. Primers included in the PCR were 60 Vbeta and 13 Jbeta primers. Sequenced by immunoSEQ multiplex PCR; TCRdb stores in-frame clones only, minus some. This sample carries about 180,000 clones, roughly 87% of them seen once, and the ten largest clones take about 0.5%. What was sequenced was PBMCs. Receptors were obtained from a woman between 50 and 59 years old in good health and CMV-seronegative.

The rearrangement joins TRBV11-2 to TRBJ2-2, with a possible D match to TRBD1 (5 bases). V lost 3 bases to trimming and J lost 7 bases, with 21 bases between them. The CDR3 is made up of 17 amino acids. Germline V CDR1 and CDR2: SGHAT, FQNNGV. The chain's CDR3 is CASSLGRAPRLDGELFF. CDR3 nucleotides: TGTGCCAGCAGCTTGGGCAGGGCCCCCCGCCTCGACGGGGAGCTGTTTTTT.

The rearrangement links TRBV2 to TRBJ2-1; the match to TRBD1 covers 9 bases. The junction had 6 bases not matched to a gene; V was cut back by 9 bases and J by 6 bases. The CDR3 covers 13 residues. CDR1 is SNHLY and CDR2 is FYNNEI in the germline V gene. CDR3 in amino acids: CASSRDRVNEQFF. CDR3 DNA: TGTGCCAGTTCCCGGGACAGGGTCAATGAGCAGTTCTTC.

This rearrangement joins TRBV7-3 to TRBJ1-1; no clear D gene. The CDR3 runs to 14 residues. The germline CDR1 and CDR2 sequences are SGHTA and FQGTGA. Trimming removed 4 bases from V and 1 base from J, with 10 bases in between. CDR3 loop: CASSSDPGNTEAFF. CDR3 nucleotides: TGTGCCAGCAGCTCCGACCCGGGGAACACTGAAGCTTTCTTT.

The chain is built from TRBV7-2 and TRBJ2-5, with 7 bases identical to TRBD2. TRBJ2-7 matches the DNA end more closely, so the J call is doubtful. Germline V CDR1 and CDR2: SGHTA, FQGNSA. This CDR3 is built from 14 residues. The CDR3 coding sequence is TGTGCCAGCAGCTCGGGGGGAGGGCCCTACGAGCAGTACTTC. Encoded protein: CASSSGGGPYEQYF.

The chain carries TRBV2 and TRBJ2-5; 7 nucleotides agree with TRBD1. The CDR3 length is 16 residues. Germline values: CDR1 SNHLY, CDR2 FYNNEI. Trimming took 6 bases from V and 2 from J; bases not matched to a gene: 12. CDR3 loop: CASRATPTGTQETQYF. The CDR3 nucleotides read TGTGCCAGCAGAGCGACTCCGACAGGGACACAAGAGACCCAGTACTTC.

This clone has a handful of counts. The rearrangement links TRBV18 to TRBJ1-4; D ambiguous. Trimming left V 0 bases short and J 14 bases short, with 13 bases between. CDR3 length: 13 amino acids. From germline, CDR1 is KGHSH and CDR2 LQKENI. CDR3 nucleotides: TGTGCCAGCTCACCACCGGTGCAGGCCCGGCTGTTTTTT. It translates to CASSPPVQARLFF.

Note on this clone: The junction departs from germline at one end; a sequencing error may be responsible. This sequence joins TRBV7-9 and TRBJ2-1; the match to TRBD2 covers 7 bases. This CDR3 has 17 residues. CDR1 and CDR2 (germline): SEHNR, FQNEAQ (reference sequence). For the CDR3, the DNA is TGTTCCAGCAGCCGAGCTACCCTAGCGGTCTCCTACAATGAGCAGTTCTTC. It specifies CSSSRATLAVSYNEQFF.

The J gene is TRBJ2-7, the V gene TRBV7-3; 10 bases are shared with TRBD1. The germline CDR1 and CDR2 sequences are SGHTA and FQGTGA. V gave up 5 bases and J gave up 5 bases; unmatched junction bases: 6. This CDR3 spans 14 amino acids. DNA of the CDR3: TGTGCCAGCAGCCCCGGGACAGGGGTCCACGAGCAGTACTTC. This codes for CASSPGTGVHEQYF.

The chain carries TRBV7-2 and TRBJ2-7; 7 nucleotides agree with TRBD1. V shed 5 bases, J shed 3 bases, and the junction held 7 bases outside the gene matches. The CDR3 sequence is 14 residues long. Germline assignment: CDR1 SGHTA and CDR2 FQGNSA. The CDR3 reads CASSRDSLLYEQYF. CDR3 DNA sequence: TGTGCCAGCAGCCGGGACAGTCTTCTCTACGAGCAGTACTTC.

The rearrangement links TRBV25-1 to TRBJ2-3, with 7 nucleotides matching TRBD2. Germline V gives CDR1 MGHDK, CDR2 SYGVNS. The CDR3 has 15 amino acids. V gave up 3 bases and J gave up 3 bases; unmatched junction bases: 6. The CDR3 DNA sequence: TGTGCCAGCAGTGAGTTTGCGGGGGATACAGATACGCAGTATTTT. Translating gives CASSEFAGDTDTQYF.

V usage is TRBV5-4 and J usage is TRBJ1-5, with D possibly matching TRBD1 (6 bases). This CDR3 is 16 amino acids long. V was clipped by 4 bases and J by 0 bases, with 14 bases between them. CDR1 and CDR2 (germline): SGHNT, YYREEE (reference sequence). CDR3 nucleotides: TGTGCCAGCAGCCTGGGTGGGGGCCTTAGCAATCAGCCCCAGCATTTT. Amino acids: CASSLGGGLSNQPQHF.

V gene TRBV27 combines with J gene TRBJ2-5; 10 positions agree with TRBD1. V shed 3 bases and J 3 bases; nucleotides not matched to a gene: 4. The germline V gene has CDR1 MNHEY and CDR2 SMNVEV (reference sequence). This CDR3 is 15 amino acids long. The CDR3 spells CASSLTGGFKETQYF. CDR3 bases: TGTGCCAGCAGTTTGACAGGGGGCTTTAAAGAGACCCAGTACTTC.

This clone was counted a few times. The chain couples TRBV2 to TRBJ2-1; 10 bases map to TRBD2. With 8 bases clipped from V and 2 bases from J, the junction kept 9 bases outside the gene matches. CDR1 and CDR2 (germline): SNHLY, FYNNEI. The CDR3 spans 16 residues. In nucleotides, the CDR3 is TGTGCCAGCGTCCAGAGGACTAGCGGAACCTACAATGAGCAGTTCTTC. It specifies CASVQRTSGTYNEQFF.

The chain combines TRBV27 with TRBJ2-5; 14 nucleotides agree with TRBD2. The DNA end lines up better with TRBJ2-7; the J call may be wrong. Germline CDR1 MNHEY, CDR2 SMNVEV (reference sequence). The CDR3 is made up of 17 amino acids. The CDR3 is CASSLKPGTSGSYEQYF. In DNA, the CDR3 is TGTGCCAGCAGTTTAAAGCCCGGGACTAGCGGGAGCTACGAGCAGTACTTC.

V gene TRBV20-1 combines with J gene TRBJ1-2; 9 positions match TRBD1. The CDR3 has 11 amino acids. CDR1 is DFQATT, CDR2 SNEGSKA, per germline (reference sequence). The DNA of the CDR3 is TGCAGCAAGACAGGGGGATATGGCTACACCTTC. It encodes CSKTGGYGYTF.

The V call is TRBV10-3, the J call TRBJ2-1; 13 bases align to TRBD2. The V and J ends lost 3 bases and 8 bases, in that order; junction bases with no gene match: 7. Per the germline V gene, CDR1 is ENHRY and CDR2 is SYGVKD. The CDR3 extends over 16 amino acids. CDR3 in amino acids: CAISDRLAGGSDEQFF. Written as DNA, the CDR3 is TGTGCCATCAGTGATCGACTAGCGGGAGGTAGCGATGAGCAGTTCTTC.

V is TRBV7-3 and J is TRBJ1-1; unclear D gene. CDR3 length: 14 amino acids. Germline assignment: CDR1 SGHTA and CDR2 FQGTGA. Trimming took 0 bases from V and 3 from J, leaving 8 bases between them. The CDR3 nucleotides are TGTGCCAGCAGCTTAACGGGAGGAGACACTGAAGCTTTCTTT. Encoded protein: CASSLTGGDTEAFF.

This clone came up a few times. The rearrangement joins TRBV14 to TRBJ1-3; perhaps TRBD1 as D (6 bases). V was pared by 2 bases and J by 4 bases, with 12 bases between. This CDR3 has 15 residues. Per the germline V gene, CDR1 is SGHDN and CDR2 is FVKESK. The CDR3 DNA is TGTGCCAGCAGCCAAACCAGGGGCGGAGGAAACACCATATATTTT. It encodes CASSQTRGGGNTIYF.

The chain has TRBV15 and TRBJ1-1, with D possibly TRBD1 on 6 matching bases. With 4 bases removed from V and 5 bases from J, the gap between germline ends came to 17 bases. The CDR3 has 15 amino acids. Germline values: CDR1 LNHNV, CDR2 YYDKDF (reference sequence). Written as DNA, the CDR3 is TGTGCCACCAGCACCCGACAGGCCGGGACAACTGAAGCTTTCTTT. Translating gives CATSTRQAGTTEAFF.

The chain is built from TRBV7-6 and TRBJ2-5; 10 bases map to TRBD2. The CDR3 totals 15 residues. V shed 1 base, J shed 3 bases, and the junction held 2 bases outside the gene matches. In germline, CDR1 is SGHVS, CDR2 FNYEAQ. The CDR3 bases are TGTGCCAGCAGCTTAGGAGCGGGGGGGGAAGAGACCCAGTACTTC. Protein: CASSLGAGGEETQYF.

The chain employs TRBV7-9 and TRBJ2-7, with 9 bases aligning to TRBD1. The CDR3 runs 14 residues. J was trimmed by 5 bases and V by 5 bases; bases with no gene match: 7. Per the germline V gene, CDR1 is SEHNR and CDR2 is FQNEAQ (reference sequence). The CDR3 DNA sequence: TGTGCCAGCAGCCTGGGGACAGGGAGAGACGAGCAGTACTTC. This codes for CASSLGTGRDEQYF.

The chain carries TRBV9 and TRBJ1-2; 7 bases line up with TRBD1. With V trimmed by 3 bases and J by 1 base, 6 bases remained unmatched. Germline assignment: CDR1 SGDLS and CDR2 YYNGEE. There are 15 residues in the CDR3. CDR3 coding DNA: TGTGCCAGCAGCGCGAACAGGGGCCTTAACTATGGCTACACCTTC. This codes for CASSANRGLNYGYTF.

The rearrangement joins TRBV7-9 to TRBJ1-1; no reliable D call. This CDR3 is 14 amino acids long. Germline lookup yields CDR1 SEHNR and CDR2 FQNEAQ (reference sequence). Trimming took off 5 bases at V and 4 bases at J, with 14 bases between the two ends. The CDR3 reads CASSPSGVSTEAFF. As DNA, the CDR3 is TGTGCCAGCAGCCCGAGTGGTGTATCCACTGAAGCTTTCTTT.

The chain employs TRBV7-9 and TRBJ1-1, with D possibly matching TRBD1 (6 bases). Germline CDR1 reads SEHNR; CDR2 reads FQNEAQ (reference sequence). CDR3 length equals 14 residues. The V and J ends lost 4 bases and 1 base respectively, with 10 bases between them. CDR3 protein: CASSSTGSNTEAFF. The DNA for the CDR3 is TGTGCCAGCAGCTCTACAGGGTCGAACACTGAAGCTTTCTTT.

The chain combines TRBV13 with TRBJ2-7, with a tentative D call TRBD2 (6 bases). The CDR3 covers 14 residues. Germline lookup yields CDR1 PRHDT and CDR2 FYEKMQ (reference sequence). The V gene lost 5 bases and the J gene lost 0 bases, with 11 bases spanning the gap. The CDR3 bases are TGTGCCAGCAGCCTTGGACTATCCTCCTACGAGCAGTACTTC. This gives the protein CASSLGLSSYEQYF.

The chain links TRBV25-1 to TRBJ2-7, with D tentatively TRBD2 (6 bases). The CDR3 loop spans 14 amino acids. Germline V lookup: CDR1 MGHDK, CDR2 SYGVNS. V lost 4 bases, J lost 6 bases, and 16 bases lay in between. The CDR3 sequence is CASSVGREPFEQYF. The CDR3 nucleotides read TGTGCCAGCAGTGTCGGACGGGAGCCCTTCGAGCAGTACTTC.

This clone appeared once. The rearrangement joins TRBV10-3 to TRBJ1-1; D may be TRBD1 (6 bases). Germline CDR1 ENHRY, CDR2 SYGVKD. Trimming removed 3 bases from V and 2 bases from J, with 10 bases in between. CDR3 length: 14 residues. DNA of the CDR3: TGTGCCATCAGTGAAGGACAGATTAACACTGAAGCTTTCTTT. Its translation is CAISEGQINTEAFF.